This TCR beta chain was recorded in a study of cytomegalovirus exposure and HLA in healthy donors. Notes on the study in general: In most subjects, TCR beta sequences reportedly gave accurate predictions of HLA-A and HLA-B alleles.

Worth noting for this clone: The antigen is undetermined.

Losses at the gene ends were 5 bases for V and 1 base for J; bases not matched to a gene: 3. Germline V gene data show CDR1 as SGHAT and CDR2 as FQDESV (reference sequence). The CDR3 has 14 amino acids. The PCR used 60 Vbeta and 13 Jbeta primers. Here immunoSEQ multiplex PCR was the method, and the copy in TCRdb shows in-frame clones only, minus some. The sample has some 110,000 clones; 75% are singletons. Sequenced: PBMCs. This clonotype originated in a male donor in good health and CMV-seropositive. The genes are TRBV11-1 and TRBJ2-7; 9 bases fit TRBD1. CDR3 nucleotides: TGTGCCAGCAGCCCGACAGGGGGTTCCTACGAGCAGTACTTC. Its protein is CASSPTGGSYEQYF.